These T cell receptor beta chains were read from a single sample in a study of cytomegalovirus exposure and HLA in healthy donors. Sequencing was performed with immunoSEQ multiplex PCR; in TCRdb, only in-frame clones are kept and a portion is missing. There are some 120,000 clones in the sample; approximately 91% occur only once, and 1.4% to 1.5% lies in the top ten. Sequencing was done on a sample of PBMCs. These receptors came from a man between 25 and 39 years old in good health and CMV-seronegative. Both conserved end residues are trimmed from each CDR3. Some rows mark clone size as missing; the rest say once, few, many or name a class of expanded clone.

abundance	v_gene	len	j_gene	CDR3aa
NA	TRBV9	13	TRBJ2-2	ASSVLQGAGGELF
NA	TRBV10-3	13	TRBJ2-3	AISDTRQSTDTQY
NA	TRBV29-1	12	TRBJ2-1	SAPDALSYNEQF
NA	TRBV5-5	11	TRBJ1-1	ASSRQGDTEAF
NA	TRBV7-9	13	TRBJ2-2	ASSLRSGRAGELF
NA	TRBV10-1	9	TRBJ2-7	ASSTRDEQY
NA	TRBV7-9	13	TRBJ1-5	ASSLGEGSNQPQH
few	TRBV6-1	12	TRBJ2-7	ASSVAGGPGEQY
NA	TRBV4-1	13	TRBJ2-1	ASSQVESRKNEQF
NA	TRBV7-7	13	TRBJ2-5	ASSFGDRPGETQY
NA	TRBV19	14	TRBJ2-2	ASSMGRRGNTGELF
NA	TRBV11-3	13	TRBJ1-2	ASSSQGQGNYGYT
once	TRBV5-1	11	TRBJ2-7	ASSLDRDYEQY
NA	TRBV9	13	TRBJ2-7	ASSSLDGVLYEQY
NA	TRBV11-2	12	TRBJ2-1	ASSLVQGMDEQF
NA	TRBV6-1	14	TRBJ2-1	ASSEFGGSQYNEQF
NA	TRBV27	15	TRBJ2-5	ASRKIHFTGHQETQY
few	TRBV12-5	13	TRBJ1-6	ASGLRQGNNSPLH
NA	TRBV9	14	TRBJ1-2	ASSVEGQGGGYGYT
once	TRBV11-2	14	TRBJ2-7	ASSLERSGRAGEQY
NA	TRBV21-1	16	TRBJ2-7	ASSKGPLAGPNSYEQY
NA	TRBV4-2	16	TRBJ2-3	ASSQGGGTSGRIDTQY
NA	TRBV19	13	TRBJ2-1	ASSNPGQKVNEQF
NA	TRBV4-3	12	TRBJ1-1	ASSQDSGNTEAF
NA	TRBV11-2	15	TRBJ2-4	ASSLDIRTPGKNIQY
NA	TRBV18	14	TRBJ2-7	ASSHQGTGRSYEQY
NA	TRBV7-2	12	TRBJ1-1	ASSREVANTEAF
NA	TRBV7-2	12	TRBJ1-2	ASSQQGFLYGYT
once	TRBV29-1	10	TRBJ2-7	SVEDSGYEQY
NA	TRBV7-6	14	TRBJ2-1	ASSSGMGMTDNEQF
once	TRBV6-5	14	TRBJ2-7	ASSYAAGTPSYEQY
NA	TRBV9	13	TRBJ2-5	ASSLNSGFGETQY
NA	TRBV9	10	TRBJ1-4	ASSAGQEKLF